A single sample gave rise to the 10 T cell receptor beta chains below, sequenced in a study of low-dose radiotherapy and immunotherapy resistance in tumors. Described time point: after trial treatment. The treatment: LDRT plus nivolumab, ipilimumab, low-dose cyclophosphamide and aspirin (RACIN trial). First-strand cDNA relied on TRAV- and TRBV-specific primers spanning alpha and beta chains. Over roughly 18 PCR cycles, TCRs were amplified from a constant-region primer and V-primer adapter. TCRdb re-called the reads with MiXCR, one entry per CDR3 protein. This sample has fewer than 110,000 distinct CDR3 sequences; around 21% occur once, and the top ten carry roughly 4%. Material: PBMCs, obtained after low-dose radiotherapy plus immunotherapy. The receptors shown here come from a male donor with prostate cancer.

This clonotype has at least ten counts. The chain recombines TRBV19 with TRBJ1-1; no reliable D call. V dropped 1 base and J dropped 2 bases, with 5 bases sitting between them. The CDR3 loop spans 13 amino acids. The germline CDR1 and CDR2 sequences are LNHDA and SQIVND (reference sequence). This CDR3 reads CASSIGENTEAFF. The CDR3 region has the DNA TGTGCCAGTAGTATAGGTGAAAACACTGAAGCTTTCTTT. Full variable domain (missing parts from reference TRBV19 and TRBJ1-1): DGGITQSPKYLFRKEGQNVTLSCEQNLNHDAMYWYRQDPGQGLRLIYYSQIVNDFQKGDIAEGYSVSREKKESFPLTVTSAQKNPTAFYLCASSIGENTEAFFGQGTRLTVV.

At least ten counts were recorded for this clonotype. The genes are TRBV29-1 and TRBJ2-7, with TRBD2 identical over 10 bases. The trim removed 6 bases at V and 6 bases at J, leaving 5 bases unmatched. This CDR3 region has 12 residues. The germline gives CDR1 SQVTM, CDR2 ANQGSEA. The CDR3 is CSVPGLALEQYF. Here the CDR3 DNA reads TGCAGCGTACCGGGACTAGCGCTCGAGCAGTACTTC.

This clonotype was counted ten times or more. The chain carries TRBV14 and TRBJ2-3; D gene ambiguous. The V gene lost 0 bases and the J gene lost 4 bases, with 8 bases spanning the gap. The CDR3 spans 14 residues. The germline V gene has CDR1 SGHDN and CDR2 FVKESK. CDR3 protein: CASSQDRSADTQYF. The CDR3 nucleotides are TGTGCCAGCAGCCAAGATCGTTCCGCAGATACGCAGTATTTT.

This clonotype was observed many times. The CDR3 nucleotides read TGTGCCAGCAGCACCCGGGACAGGGGTTTGGAGACCCAGTACTTC. Translating gives CASSTRDRGLETQYF. The chain recombines TRBV9 with TRBJ2-5, with TRBD1 matching 10 bases. The ends lost 4 bases at V and 5 bases at J; junction bases unmatched: 8. The germline V gene encodes CDR1 SGDLS and CDR2 YYNGEE. The CDR3 contains 15 residues.

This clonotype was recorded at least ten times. CDR3 sequence reads: CASSADTYTGELFF. Written as DNA, the CDR3 is TGTGCCAGCAGTGCGGACACGTACACCGGGGAGCTGTTTTTT. The gene calls are TRBV2 and TRBJ2-2, with D maybe TRBD1 (5 bases). V was clipped by 4 bases and J by 3 bases, with 9 bases between them. CDR3 size: 14 residues. The germline V gene encodes CDR1 SNHLY and CDR2 FYNNEI.

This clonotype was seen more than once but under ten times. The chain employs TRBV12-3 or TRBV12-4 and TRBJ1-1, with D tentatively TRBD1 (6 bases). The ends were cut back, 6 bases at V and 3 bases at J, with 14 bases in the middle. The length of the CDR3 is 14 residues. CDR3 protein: CASSPQGGDTEAFF. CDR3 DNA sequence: TGTGCCAGCAGCCCACAGGGAGGGGACACTGAAGCTTTCTTT.

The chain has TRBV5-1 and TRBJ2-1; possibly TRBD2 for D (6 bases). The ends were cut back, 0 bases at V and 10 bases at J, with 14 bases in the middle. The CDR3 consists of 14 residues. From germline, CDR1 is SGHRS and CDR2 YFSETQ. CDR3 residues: CASSLGPTSREQFF. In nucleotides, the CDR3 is TGCGCCAGCAGCTTGGGACCGACTAGTAGGGAGCAGTTCTTC.

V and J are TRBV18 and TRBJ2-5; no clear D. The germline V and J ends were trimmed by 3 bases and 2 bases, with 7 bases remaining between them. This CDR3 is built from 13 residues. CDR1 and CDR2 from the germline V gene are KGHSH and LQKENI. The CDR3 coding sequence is TGTGCCAGCTCACCCGGCACTCAAGAGACCCAGTACTTC. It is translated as CASSPGTQETQYF.

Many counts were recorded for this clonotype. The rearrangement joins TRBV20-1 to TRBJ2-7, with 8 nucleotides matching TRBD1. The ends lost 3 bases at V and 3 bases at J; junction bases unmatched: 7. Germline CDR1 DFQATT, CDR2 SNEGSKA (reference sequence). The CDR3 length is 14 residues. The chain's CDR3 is CSARDLGQGYEQYF. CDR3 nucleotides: TGCAGTGCTAGGGACCTTGGACAGGGCTACGAGCAGTACTTC.

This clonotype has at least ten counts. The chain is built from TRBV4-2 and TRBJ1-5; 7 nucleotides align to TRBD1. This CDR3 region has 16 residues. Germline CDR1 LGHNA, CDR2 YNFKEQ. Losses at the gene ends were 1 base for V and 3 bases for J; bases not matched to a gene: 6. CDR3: CASSQALGQVNQPQHF. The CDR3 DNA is TGTGCCAGCAGCCAAGCCCTAGGACAGGTCAATCAGCCCCAGCATTTT.